The clone carrying this T cell receptor beta chain has a handful of counts. Its antigen is currently unknown. Sequencing libraries made from TCR beta cDNA carried unique molecular identifiers. Out of roughly 0.95 to 11 million T cells, about 510,000 cDNA molecules were generated. Each CDR3 protein gets one entry after TCRdb re-called the PCR reads with MiXCR. The table records more than 500,000 distinct CDR3 sequences, approximately 31% of them present only once. This record comes from a study of post-analysis software for immune sequencing data. About the research overall: The courses of disease that were included comprised relapsing-remitting, secondary progressive and progressive-relapsing multiple sclerosis.

General observations from the study: Versus controls, multiple sclerosis patients showed significantly lower diversity (normalized Chao1). Comparison of patients with controls showed roughly five TRBV segments more frequent in patients, TRBV5-6, TRBV5-1 and TRBV20-1 among them. Samples prepared in the same batch strongly co-clustered by F measure.

V dropped 4 bases and J dropped 0 bases, with 6 bases sitting between them. The germline V gene has CDR1 MNHNS and CDR2 SASEGT. The CDR3 contains 13 residues. This sequence was found in a girl aged 2-17 years with multiple sclerosis. What was sequenced was blood. V gene TRBV6-1 combines with J gene TRBJ1-2; the D is unclear. The CDR3 DNA follows: TGTGCCAGCAGTGTGGACGCTAACTATGGCTACACCTTC. Residues: CASSVDANYGYTF.